This T cell receptor (beta chain) appears in the sequencing data of a study of metastatic and nonmetastatic thyroid tumors. Thyroid surgery had not been preceded by any treatment in any patient. There are 14 residues in the CDR3. Germline values: CDR1 LGHNA, CDR2 YNFKEQ. Trimming shortened V by 0 bases and J by 6 bases, and 11 bases separated the two germline ends. General study results and limits: Across blood and tumor, TCR beta diversity in malignant thyroid tumors was reportedly significantly higher than in benign nodules.

TCRdb re-called the PCR reads via MiXCR. This table holds about 13,000 clones, 20% to 25% found once. There are many counts of this clone. Its antigen is as yet unknown. This sequence originates from a female donor with papillary thyroid cancer or a benign thyroid nodule (not recorded which). Some clones in this sample may be carry-over from other donors' samples. This chain connects TRBV4-2 to TRBJ1-2; unclear D gene. The sequenced sample consisted of blood. CDR3 amino acids: CASSQETAADGYTF. The CDR3 nucleotides are TGTGCCAGCAGCCAAGAAACAGCCGCCGATGGCTACACCTTC.